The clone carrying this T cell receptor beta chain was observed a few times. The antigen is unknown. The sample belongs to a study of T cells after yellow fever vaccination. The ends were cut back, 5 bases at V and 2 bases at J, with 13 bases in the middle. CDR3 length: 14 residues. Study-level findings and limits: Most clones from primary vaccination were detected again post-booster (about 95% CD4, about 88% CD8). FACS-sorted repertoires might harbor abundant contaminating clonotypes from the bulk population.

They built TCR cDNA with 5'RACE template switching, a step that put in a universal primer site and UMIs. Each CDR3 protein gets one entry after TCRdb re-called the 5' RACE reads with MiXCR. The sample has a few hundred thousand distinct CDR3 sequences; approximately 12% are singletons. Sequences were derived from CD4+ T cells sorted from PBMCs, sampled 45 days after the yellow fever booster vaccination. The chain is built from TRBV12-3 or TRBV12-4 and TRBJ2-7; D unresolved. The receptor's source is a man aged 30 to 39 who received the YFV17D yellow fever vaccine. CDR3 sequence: CASSPTATPYEQYF. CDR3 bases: TGTGCCAGCAGTCCAACGGCAACACCCTACGAGCAGTACTTC.